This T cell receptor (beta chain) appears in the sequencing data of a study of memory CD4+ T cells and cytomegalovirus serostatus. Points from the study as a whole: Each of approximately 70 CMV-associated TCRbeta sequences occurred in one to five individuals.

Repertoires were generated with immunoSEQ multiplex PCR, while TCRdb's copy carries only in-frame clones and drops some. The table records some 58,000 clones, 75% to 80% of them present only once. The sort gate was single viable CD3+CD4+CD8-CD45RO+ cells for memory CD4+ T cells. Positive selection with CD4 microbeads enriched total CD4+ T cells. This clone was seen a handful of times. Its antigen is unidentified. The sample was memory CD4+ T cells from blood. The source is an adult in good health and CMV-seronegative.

The CDR3 DNA is TGTGCCAGCAGCCAGCGGCTTTACGAGCAGTACTTC. Amino acid sequence: CASSQRLYEQYF. V gene TRBV14 combines with J gene TRBJ2-7; D is ambiguous. This CDR3 has 12 residues. V lost 3 bases, J lost 4 bases, and 7 bases lay in between. The germline CDR1 and CDR2 sequences are SGHDN and FVKESK.